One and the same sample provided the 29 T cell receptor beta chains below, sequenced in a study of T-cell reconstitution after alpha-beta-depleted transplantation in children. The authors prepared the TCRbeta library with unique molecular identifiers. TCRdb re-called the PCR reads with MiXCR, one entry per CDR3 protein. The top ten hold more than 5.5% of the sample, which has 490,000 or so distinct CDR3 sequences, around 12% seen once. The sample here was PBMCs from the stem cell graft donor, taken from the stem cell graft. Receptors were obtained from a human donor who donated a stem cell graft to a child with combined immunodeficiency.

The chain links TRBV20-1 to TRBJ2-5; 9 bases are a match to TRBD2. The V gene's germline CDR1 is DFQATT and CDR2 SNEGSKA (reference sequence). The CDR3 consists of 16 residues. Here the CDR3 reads CWGRDLAGGPEETQYF. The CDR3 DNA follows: TGCTGGGGTAGAGATCTTGCGGGAGGGCCGGAGGAGACCCAGTACTTC.

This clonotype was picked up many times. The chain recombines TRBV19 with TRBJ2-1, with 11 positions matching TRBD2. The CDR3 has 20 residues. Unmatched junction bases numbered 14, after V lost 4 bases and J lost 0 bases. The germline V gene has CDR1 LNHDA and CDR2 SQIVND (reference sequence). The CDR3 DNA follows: TGTGCCAGTAGTAACAGTTGGCTAGCGGGAGGCAAAAGCTCCTACAATGAGCAGTTCTTC. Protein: CASSNSWLAGGKSSYNEQFF.

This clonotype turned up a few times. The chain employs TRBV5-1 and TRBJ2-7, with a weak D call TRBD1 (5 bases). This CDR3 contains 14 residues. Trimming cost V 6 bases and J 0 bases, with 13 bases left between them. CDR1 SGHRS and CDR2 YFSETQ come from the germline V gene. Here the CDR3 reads CASNDQGISYEQYF. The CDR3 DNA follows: TGCGCCAGCAATGACCAGGGCATCTCCTACGAGCAGTACTTC.

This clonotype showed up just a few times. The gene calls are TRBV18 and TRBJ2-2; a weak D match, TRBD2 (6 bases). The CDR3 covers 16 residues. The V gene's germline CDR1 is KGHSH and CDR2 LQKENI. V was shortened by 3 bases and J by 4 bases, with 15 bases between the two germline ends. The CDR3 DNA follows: TGTGCCAGCTCACCCGCTGGAGGGCCCGGCACCGGGGAGCTGTTTTTT. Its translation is CASSPAGGPGTGELFF.

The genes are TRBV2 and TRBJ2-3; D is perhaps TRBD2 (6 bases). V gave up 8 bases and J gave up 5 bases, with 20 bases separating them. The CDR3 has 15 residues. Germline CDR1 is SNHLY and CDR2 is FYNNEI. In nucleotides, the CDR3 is TGTGCCAGCTTAGTTGCGGCAGGGAGGAAAGATACGCAGTATTTT. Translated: CASLVAAGRKDTQYF.

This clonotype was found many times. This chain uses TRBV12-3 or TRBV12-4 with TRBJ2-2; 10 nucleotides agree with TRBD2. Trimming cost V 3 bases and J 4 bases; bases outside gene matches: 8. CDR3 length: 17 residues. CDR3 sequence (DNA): TGTGCCAGCAGTTTTGGGGGGGGACTAGCGACCACCGGGGAGCTGTTTTTT. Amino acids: CASSFGGGLATTGELFF.

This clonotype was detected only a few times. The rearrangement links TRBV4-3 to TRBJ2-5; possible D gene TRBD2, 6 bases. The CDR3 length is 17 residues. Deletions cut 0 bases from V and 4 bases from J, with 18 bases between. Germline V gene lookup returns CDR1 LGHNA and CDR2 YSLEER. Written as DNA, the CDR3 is TGCGCCAGCAGCCAAGAGTGGACTAACGTCTGGGGAGAGACCCAGTACTTC. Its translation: CASSQEWTNVWGETQYF.

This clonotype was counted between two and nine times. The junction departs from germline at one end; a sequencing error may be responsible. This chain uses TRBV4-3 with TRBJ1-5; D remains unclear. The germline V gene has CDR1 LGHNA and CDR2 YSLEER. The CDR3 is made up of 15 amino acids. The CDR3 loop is CASSEDAYSNQPQHF. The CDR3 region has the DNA TGCGCCAGCAGCGAAGACGCATATAGCAATCAGCCCCAGCATTTT.

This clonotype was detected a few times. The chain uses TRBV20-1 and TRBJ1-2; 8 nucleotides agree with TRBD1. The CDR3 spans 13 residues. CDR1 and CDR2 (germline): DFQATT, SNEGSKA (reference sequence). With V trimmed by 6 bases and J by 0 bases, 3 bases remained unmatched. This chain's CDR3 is CSAQQGANYGYTF. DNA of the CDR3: TGCAGTGCCCAACAGGGGGCTAACTATGGCTACACCTTC.

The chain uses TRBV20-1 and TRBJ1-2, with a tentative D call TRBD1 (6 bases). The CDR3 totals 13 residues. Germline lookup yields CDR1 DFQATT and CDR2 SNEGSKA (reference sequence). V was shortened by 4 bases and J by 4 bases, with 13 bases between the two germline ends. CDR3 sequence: CSAIREGGYGYTF. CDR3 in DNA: TGCAGTGCTATTAGGGAGGGGGGCTATGGCTACACCTTC.

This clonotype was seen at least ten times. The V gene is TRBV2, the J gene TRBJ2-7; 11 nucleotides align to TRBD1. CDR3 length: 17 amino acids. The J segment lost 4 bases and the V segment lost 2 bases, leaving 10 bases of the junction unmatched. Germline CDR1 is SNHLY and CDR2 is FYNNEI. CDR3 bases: TGTGCCAGCAGTGAATCTTTGGTGGGACAGGGGGTTTACGAGCAGTACTTC. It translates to CASSESLVGQGVYEQYF.

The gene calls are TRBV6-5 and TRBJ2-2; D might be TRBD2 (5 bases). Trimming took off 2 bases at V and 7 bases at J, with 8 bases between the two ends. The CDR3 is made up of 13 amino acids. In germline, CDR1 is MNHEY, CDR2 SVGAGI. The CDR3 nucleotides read TGTGCCAGCAGTTACGGGCGGGTCGGGGAGCTGTTTTTT. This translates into CASSYGRVGELFF.

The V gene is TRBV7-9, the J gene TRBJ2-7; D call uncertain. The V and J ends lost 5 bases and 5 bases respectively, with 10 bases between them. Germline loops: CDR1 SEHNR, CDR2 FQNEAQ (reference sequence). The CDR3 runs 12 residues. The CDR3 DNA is TGTGCCAGCAGCCGTCCATCCCACGAGCAGTACTTC. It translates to CASSRPSHEQYF.

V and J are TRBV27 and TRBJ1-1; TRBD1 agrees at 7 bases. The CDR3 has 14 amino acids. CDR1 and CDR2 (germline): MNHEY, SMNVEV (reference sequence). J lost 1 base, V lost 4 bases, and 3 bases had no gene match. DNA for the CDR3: TGTGCCAGCAGTTGGGGACAGCCGAACACTGAAGCTTTCTTT. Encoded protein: CASSWGQPNTEAFF.

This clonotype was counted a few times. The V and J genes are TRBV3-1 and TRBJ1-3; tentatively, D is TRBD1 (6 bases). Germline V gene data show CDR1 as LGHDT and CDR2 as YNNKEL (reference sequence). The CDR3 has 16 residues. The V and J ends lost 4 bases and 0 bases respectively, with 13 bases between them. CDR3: CASSPGQFSSGNTIYF. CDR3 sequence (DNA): TGTGCCAGCAGCCCCGGACAGTTTAGCTCTGGAAACACCATATATTTT.

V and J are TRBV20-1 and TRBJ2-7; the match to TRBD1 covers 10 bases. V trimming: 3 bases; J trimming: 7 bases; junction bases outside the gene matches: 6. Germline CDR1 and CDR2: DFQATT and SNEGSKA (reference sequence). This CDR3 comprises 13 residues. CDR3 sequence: CSASQTGGWEQYF. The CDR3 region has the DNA TGCAGTGCTAGTCAGACAGGGGGCTGGGAGCAGTACTTC.

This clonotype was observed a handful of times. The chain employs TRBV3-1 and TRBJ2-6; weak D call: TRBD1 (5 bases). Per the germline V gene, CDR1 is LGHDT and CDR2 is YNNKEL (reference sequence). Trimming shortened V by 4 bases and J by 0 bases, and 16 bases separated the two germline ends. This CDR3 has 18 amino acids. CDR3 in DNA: TGTGCCAGCAGCCCTGCCAGACAGTCTCACTCTGGGGCCAACGTCCTGACTTTC. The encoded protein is CASSPARQSHSGANVLTF.

The CDR3 protein is CASRPQGDFEKLFF. The CDR3 nucleotides read TGTGCCAGCAGACCACAGGGAGATTTTGAAAAACTGTTTTTT. This chain links TRBV28 with TRBJ1-4, with TRBD1 as a possible D gene (6 bases). Per the germline V gene, CDR1 is MDHEN and CDR2 is SYDVKM. V lost 6 bases and J lost 7, with 15 bases in between. The CDR3 consists of 14 residues.

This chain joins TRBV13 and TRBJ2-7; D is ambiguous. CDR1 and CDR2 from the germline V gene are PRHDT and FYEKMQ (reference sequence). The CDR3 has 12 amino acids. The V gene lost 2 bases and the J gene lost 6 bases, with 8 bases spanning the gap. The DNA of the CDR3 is TGTGCCAGCAGCTTAACACCCACCGAGCAGTACTTC. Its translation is CASSLTPTEQYF.

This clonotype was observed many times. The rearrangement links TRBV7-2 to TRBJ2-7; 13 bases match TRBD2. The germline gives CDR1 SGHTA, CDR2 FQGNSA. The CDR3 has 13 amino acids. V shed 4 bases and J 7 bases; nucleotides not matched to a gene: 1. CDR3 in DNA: TGTGCCAGCAGCTGGGGACTAGCGGGGGAGCAGTACTTC. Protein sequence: CASSWGLAGEQYF. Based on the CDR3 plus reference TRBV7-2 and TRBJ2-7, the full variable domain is GAGVSQSPSNKVTEKGKDVELRCDPISGHTALYWYRQSLGQGLEFLIYFQGNSAPDKSGLPSDRFSAERTGGSVSTLTIQRTQQEDSAVYLCASSWGLAGEQYFGPGTRLTVT.

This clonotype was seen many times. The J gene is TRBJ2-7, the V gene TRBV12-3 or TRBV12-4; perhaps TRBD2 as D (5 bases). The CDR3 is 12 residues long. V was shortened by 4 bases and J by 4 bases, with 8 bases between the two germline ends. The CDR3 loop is CASSSSGYEQYF. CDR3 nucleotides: TGTGCCAGCAGTTCCTCGGGGTACGAGCAGTACTTC.

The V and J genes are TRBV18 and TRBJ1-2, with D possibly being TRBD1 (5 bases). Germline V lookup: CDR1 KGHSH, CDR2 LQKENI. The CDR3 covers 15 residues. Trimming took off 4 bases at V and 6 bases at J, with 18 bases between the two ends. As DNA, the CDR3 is TGTGCCAGCTCACTAACCCTGACAGAATCTAATGGCTACACCTTC. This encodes CASSLTLTESNGYTF.

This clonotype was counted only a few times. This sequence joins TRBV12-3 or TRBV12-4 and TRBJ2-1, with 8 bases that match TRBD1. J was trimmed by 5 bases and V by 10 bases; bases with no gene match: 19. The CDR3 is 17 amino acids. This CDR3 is CATQGARFSLADNEQFF. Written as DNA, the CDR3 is TGTGCCACCCAGGGGGCGCGTTTCTCCCTCGCCGACAATGAGCAGTTCTTC.

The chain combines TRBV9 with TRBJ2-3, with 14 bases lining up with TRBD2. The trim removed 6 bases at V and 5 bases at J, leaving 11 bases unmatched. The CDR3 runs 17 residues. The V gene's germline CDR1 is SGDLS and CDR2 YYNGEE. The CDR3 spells CASTGPTSGGALDTQYF. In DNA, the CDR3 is TGTGCCAGCACCGGACCGACTAGCGGGGGGGCCCTAGATACGCAGTATTTT. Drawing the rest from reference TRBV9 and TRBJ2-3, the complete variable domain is DSGVTQTPKHLITATGQRVTLRCSPRSGDLSVYWYQQSLDQGLQFLIQYYNGEERAKGNILERFSAQQFPDLHSELNLSSLELGDSALYFCASTGPTSGGALDTQYFGPGTRLTVL.

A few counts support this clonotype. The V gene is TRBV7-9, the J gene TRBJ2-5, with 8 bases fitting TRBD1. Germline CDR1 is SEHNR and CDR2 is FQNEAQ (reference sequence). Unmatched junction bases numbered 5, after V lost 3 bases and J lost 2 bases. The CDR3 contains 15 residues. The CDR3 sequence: CASSFRTGSQETQYF. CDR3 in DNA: TGTGCCAGCAGCTTCAGGACAGGGAGTCAAGAGACCCAGTACTTC.

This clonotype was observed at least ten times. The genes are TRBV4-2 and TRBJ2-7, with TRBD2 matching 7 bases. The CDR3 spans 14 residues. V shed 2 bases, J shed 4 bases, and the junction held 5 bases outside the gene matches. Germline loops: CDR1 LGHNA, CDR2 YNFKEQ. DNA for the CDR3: TGTGCCAGCAGCCAACGAGCGGGGCCTTACGAGCAGTACTTC. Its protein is CASSQRAGPYEQYF.

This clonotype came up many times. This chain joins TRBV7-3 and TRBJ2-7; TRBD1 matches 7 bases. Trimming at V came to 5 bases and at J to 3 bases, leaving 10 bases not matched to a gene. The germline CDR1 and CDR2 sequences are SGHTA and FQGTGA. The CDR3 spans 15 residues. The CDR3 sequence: CASSKQGSPNYEQYF. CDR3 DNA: TGTGCCAGCAGCAAACAGGGGAGTCCCAACTACGAGCAGTACTTC.

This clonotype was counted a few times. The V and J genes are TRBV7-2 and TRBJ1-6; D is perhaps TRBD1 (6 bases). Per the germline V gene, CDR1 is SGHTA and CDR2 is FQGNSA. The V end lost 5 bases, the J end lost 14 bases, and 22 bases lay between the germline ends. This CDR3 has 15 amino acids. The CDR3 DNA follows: TGTGCCAGCAGCGAACAGGCCAGGGGAGGTGGAACCCTCCACTTT. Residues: CASSEQARGGGTLHF.

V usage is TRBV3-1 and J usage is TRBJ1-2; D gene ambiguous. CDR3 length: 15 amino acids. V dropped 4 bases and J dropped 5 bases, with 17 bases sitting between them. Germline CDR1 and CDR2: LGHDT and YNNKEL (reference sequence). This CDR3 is CASSPSLSTTYGYTF. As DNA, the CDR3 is TGTGCCAGCAGCCCCTCCCTCAGCACTACTTATGGCTACACCTTC.